This entry features one T cell receptor beta chain sequence. Per germline, CDR1 MGHRA and CDR2 YSYEKL. This CDR3 region has 14 residues. The junction had 3 bases not matched to a gene; V was cut back by 1 base and J by 6 bases. Participants were aged about 18 to 90 years, lived in under 25 US areas, and enrolled virtually. Participant-given clinical history determined each cohort assignment. The sample belongs to a study of blood T cell repertoires in COVID-19. As processed by the authors: Reference gene primer amplification gave nucleated cell count estimates. Method: immunoSEQ multiplex PCR; TCRdb's copy keeps in-frame clones and lacks some. V and J calls and clone size are as listed in that table; D and trimming were resolved from the DNA. The sample gives about 140,000 clones, about 84% of which show up once; 1.5% to 2% is in the top ten.

What was sequenced was PBMCs or T cells enriched from blood (not recorded which). V and J are TRBV4-1 and TRBJ2-3; 8 nucleotides match TRBD2. This clonotype was sampled from a woman aged 18-35 years who had been exposed to COVID-19. The CDR3 reads CASSQGAGVDTQYF. As DNA, the CDR3 is TGCGCCAGCAGCCAAGGAGCGGGAGTGGATACGCAGTATTTT.